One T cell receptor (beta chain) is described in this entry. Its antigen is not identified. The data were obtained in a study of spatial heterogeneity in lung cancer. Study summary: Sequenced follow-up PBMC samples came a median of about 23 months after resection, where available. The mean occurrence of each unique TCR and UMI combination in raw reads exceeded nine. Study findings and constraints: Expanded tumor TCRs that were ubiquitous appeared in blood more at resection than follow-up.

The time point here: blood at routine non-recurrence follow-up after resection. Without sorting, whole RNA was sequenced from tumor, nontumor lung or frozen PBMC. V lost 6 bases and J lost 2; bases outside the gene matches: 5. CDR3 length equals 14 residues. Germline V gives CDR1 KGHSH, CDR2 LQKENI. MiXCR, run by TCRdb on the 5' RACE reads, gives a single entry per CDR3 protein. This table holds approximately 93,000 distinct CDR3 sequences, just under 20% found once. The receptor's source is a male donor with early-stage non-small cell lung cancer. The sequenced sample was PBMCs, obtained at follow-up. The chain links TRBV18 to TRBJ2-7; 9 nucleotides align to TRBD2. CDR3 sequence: CASSRTSETYEQYF. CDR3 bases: TGTGCCAGCTCCAGGACTAGCGAAACCTACGAGCAGTACTTC.